This T cell receptor beta chain was sequenced in a study of type 1 and type 2 diabetes patients. Diabetic patients met standard criteria for type 1 or type 2 diabetes. CDR1 and CDR2 from the germline V gene are SGHVS and FQNEAQ. The CDR3 is made up of 12 amino acids. Trimming took 4 bases from V and 6 from J, leaving 9 bases between them. This clonotype was found many times. Genomic DNA was the PCR template. Multiplex PCR with 30 forward and 13 reverse primers amplified the TCR beta CDR3. TCRdb re-called the multiplex PCR reads through MiXCR, storing one row per CDR3 protein. Among 250,000 to 300,000 distinct CDR3 sequences listed, more than 45% were seen once.

This chain joins TRBV7-8 and TRBJ1-2; the D is unclear. The clonotype was recovered from a man younger than 30 with type 2 diabetes. The sequencing sample was made of peripheral blood mononuclear cells (PBMCs). CDR3 bases: TGTGCCAGCAGCTCATCCCGTGATGGCTACACCTTC. Translating gives CASSSSRDGYTF.